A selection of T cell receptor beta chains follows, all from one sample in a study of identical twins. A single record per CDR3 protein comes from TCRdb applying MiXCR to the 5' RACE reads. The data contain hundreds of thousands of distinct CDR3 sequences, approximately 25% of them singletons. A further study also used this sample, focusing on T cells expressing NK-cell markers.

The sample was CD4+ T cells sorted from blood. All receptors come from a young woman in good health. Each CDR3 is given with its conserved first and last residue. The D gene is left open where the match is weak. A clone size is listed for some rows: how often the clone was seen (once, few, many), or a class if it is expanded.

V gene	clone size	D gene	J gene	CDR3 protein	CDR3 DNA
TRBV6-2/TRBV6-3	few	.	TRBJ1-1	CASSRAISEWTEAFF	TGTGCCAGCAGTAGGGCCATCTCTGAGTGGACTGAAGCTTTCTTT
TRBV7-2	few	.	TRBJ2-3	CASSLARGADTQYF	TGTGCCAGCAGCTTAGCCCGGGGCGCAGATACGCAGTATTTT
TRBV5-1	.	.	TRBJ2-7	CASSLVVAASYEQYF	TGCGCCAGCAGCTTGGTAGTAGCGGCCTCCTACGAGCAGTACTTC
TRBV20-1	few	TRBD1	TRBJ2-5	CSARHPGTGTETQYF	TGCAGTGCGAGACACCCCGGGACAGGGACAGAGACCCAGTACTTC
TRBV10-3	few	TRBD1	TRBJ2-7	CATRQGAGPASSYEQYF	TGTGCCACCAGACAGGGGGCCGGTCCTGCTAGCTCCTACGAGCAGTACTTC
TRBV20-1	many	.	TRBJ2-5	CSARDEGRVETQYF	TGCAGTGCTAGAGATGAGGGGAGAGTGGAGACCCAGTACTTC
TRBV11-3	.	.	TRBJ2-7	CASSWNGPYEQYF	TGTGCCAGCAGTTGGAATGGCCCCTACGAGCAGTACTTC
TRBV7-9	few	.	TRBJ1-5	CASSLEGRRQPQHF	TGTGCCAGCAGCTTAGAGGGGAGGCGCCAGCCCCAGCATTTT
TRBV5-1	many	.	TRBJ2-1	CASSPGSSYNEQFF	TGTGCCAGCAGCCCGGGGAGCTCCTACAATGAGCAGTTCTTC
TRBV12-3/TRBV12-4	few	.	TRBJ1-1	CASSLVGSSTEAFF	TGTGCCAGCAGTTTAGTAGGGAGTAGCACTGAAGCTTTCTTT
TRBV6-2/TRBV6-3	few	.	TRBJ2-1	CASRPRYEPNEQFF	TGTGCCAGCAGGCCCCGCTATGAGCCGAATGAGCAGTTCTTC
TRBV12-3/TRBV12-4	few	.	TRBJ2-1	CASRGTNEQFF	TGTGCCAGCAGGGGGACCAATGAGCAGTTCTTC
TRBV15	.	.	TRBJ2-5	CATSRNNQETQYF	TGTGCCACCAGCAGGAACAACCAAGAGACCCAGTACTTC
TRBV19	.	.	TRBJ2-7	CASSYGRRVYEQYF	TGTGCCAGTAGCTACGGACGGCGGGTCTACGAGCAGTACTTC
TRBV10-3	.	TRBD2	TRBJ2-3	CAISRTSNTADTQYF	TGTGCCATCTCAAGGACTAGCAATACCGCAGATACGCAGTATTTT
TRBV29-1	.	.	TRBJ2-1	CSVVVGEQFF	TGCAGCGTTGTTGTGGGCGAGCAGTTCTTC
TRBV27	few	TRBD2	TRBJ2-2	CASSFPSGSGTGELFF	TGTGCCAGCAGTTTCCCTAGCGGGAGTGGTACCGGGGAGCTGTTTTTT
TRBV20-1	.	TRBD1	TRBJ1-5	CSARMARRGLSNQPQHF	TGCAGTGCTAGAATGGCACGGAGGGGGCTGAGCAATCAGCCCCAGCATTTT
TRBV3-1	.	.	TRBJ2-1	CASSRSSEQFF	TGTGCCAGCAGCCGGAGTTCTGAGCAGTTCTTC
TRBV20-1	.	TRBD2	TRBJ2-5	CSANGLAGIRETQYF	TGCAGTGCCAACGGACTAGCGGGTATTCGAGAGACCCAGTACTTC
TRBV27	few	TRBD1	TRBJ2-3	CASSLRGPLQGATDTQYF	TGTGCCAGCAGTTTACGGGGGCCCCTACAGGGGGCAACAGATACGCAGTATTTT
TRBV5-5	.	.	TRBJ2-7	CASSTFHLSSYEQYF	TGTGCCAGCAGCACCTTCCATTTAAGCTCCTACGAGCAGTACTTC
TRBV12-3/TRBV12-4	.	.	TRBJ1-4	CASRQRAEKLFF	TGTGCCAGCAGACAGCGGGCCGAAAAACTGTTTTTT
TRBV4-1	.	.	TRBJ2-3	CASSQEVAWLGDTQYF	TGCGCCAGCAGCCAAGAGGTAGCGTGGTTAGGGGATACGCAGTATTTT
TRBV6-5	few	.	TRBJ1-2	CASSYSGGQDYGYTF	TGTGCCAGCAGTTACTCGGGGGGGCAGGACTATGGCTACACCTTC
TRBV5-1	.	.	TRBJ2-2	CASSLVRPGELFF	TGCGCCAGCAGCTTGGTTAGGCCCGGGGAGCTGTTTTTT
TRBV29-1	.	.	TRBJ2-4	CSAGTSAKNIQYF	TGCAGCGCTGGGACCTCAGCCAAAAACATTCAGTACTTC
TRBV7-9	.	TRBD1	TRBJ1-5	CASSLGQVSNQPQHF	TGTGCCAGCAGCTTGGGACAGGTTAGCAATCAGCCCCAGCATTTT
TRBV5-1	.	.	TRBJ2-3	CASSLDRGGGTDTQYF	TGCGCCAGCAGCTTGGACAGGGGAGGTGGCACAGATACGCAGTATTTT
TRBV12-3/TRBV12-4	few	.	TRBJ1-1	CASSIFGGRGAFF	TGTGCCAGCAGCATCTTTGGCGGGCGAGGAGCTTTCTTT
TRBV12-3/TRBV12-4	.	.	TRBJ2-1	CASSFWGSSYNEQFF	TGTGCCAGCAGTTTCTGGGGAAGCTCCTACAATGAGCAGTTCTTC
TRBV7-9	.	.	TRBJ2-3	CASSLSHTDTQYF	TGTGCCAGCAGCTTATCTCACACAGATACGCAGTATTTT
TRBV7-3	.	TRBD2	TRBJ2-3	CASSLTGTLAGVTDTQYF	TGTGCCAGCAGCTTAACGGGAACTCTAGCGGGGGTCACAGATACGCAGTATTTT
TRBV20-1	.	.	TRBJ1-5	CSARESINQPQHF	TGCAGTGCTAGAGAGTCGATTAATCAGCCCCAGCATTTT
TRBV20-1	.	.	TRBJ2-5	CSARGGKGVETQYF	TGCAGTGCTAGAGGGGGGAAGGGGGTCGAGACCCAGTACTTC
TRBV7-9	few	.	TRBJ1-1	CASSLSNGNTEAFF	TGTGCCAGCAGCTTATCTAACGGGAACACTGAAGCTTTCTTT
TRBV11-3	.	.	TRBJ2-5	CASSSAGRMYQETQYF	TGTGCCAGCAGCTCGGCTGGGCGTATGTACCAAGAGACCCAGTACTTC
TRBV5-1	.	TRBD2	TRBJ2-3	CASSLVPSGSGETDTQYF	TGCGCCAGCAGCTTGGTACCTAGCGGGAGCGGCGAAACAGATACGCAGTATTTT
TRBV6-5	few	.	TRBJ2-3	CASSYTHTDTQYF	TGTGCCAGCAGTTACACCCACACAGATACGCAGTATTTT
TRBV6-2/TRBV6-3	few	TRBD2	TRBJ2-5	CASSPREVGESQETQYF	TGTGCCAGCAGCCCTCGGGAGGTGGGAGAATCCCAAGAGACCCAGTACTTC
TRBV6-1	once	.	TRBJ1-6	CASKVRVEPSPLHF	TGTGCCAGCAAGGTGCGGGTGGAACCTTCACCCCTCCACTTT
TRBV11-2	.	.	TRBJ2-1	CASSPPGIYNEQFF	TGTGCCAGCAGCCCTCCCGGGATCTACAATGAGCAGTTCTTC
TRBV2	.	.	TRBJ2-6	CASSPTGGANVLTF	TGTGCCAGCAGCCCCACGGGGGGGGCCAACGTCCTGACTTTC
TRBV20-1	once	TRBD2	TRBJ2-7	CSASDASGAPYEQYF	TGCAGTGCTAGCGACGCTAGCGGGGCCCCCTACGAGCAGTACTTC
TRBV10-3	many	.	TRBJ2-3	CAISEFTDTQYF	TGTGCCATCAGTGAGTTCACAGATACGCAGTATTTT
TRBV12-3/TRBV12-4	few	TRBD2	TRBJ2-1	CASSPRSGLAHNEQFF	TGTGCCAGCAGTCCCCGATCGGGACTAGCCCACAATGAGCAGTTCTTC
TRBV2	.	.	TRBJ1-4	CASSERAINEKLFF	TGTGCCAGCAGTGAACGCGCGATCAATGAAAAACTGTTTTTT
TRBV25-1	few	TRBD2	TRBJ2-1	CASSEGRTSGSSEQFF	TGTGCCAGCAGTGAAGGGAGGACTAGCGGGAGCAGTGAGCAGTTCTTC
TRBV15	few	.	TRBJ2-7	CATSSPRNDYEQYF	TGTGCCACCAGCAGCCCGAGGAATGACTACGAGCAGTACTTC
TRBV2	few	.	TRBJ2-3	CASRLGFTDTQYF	TGTGCCAGCAGGTTGGGCTTCACAGATACGCAGTATTTT
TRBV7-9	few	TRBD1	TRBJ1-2	CASSLPGTGTNYGYTF	TGTGCCAGCAGCTTACCCGGGACAGGGACTAACTATGGCTACACCTTC
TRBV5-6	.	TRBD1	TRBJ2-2	CASSLVPGQDTGELFF	TGTGCCAGCAGCTTGGTTCCGGGACAGGACACCGGGGAGCTGTTTTTT
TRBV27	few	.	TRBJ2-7	CASSPYRSGLGYEQYF	TGTGCCAGCAGTCCGTATAGAAGCGGGCTCGGCTACGAGCAGTACTTC
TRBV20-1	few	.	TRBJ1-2	CSAREAQGFWGYTF	TGCAGTGCTAGAGAAGCACAAGGTTTTTGGGGCTACACCTTC
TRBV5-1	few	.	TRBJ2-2	CASSPPSGAPGGELFF	TGCGCCAGCAGCCCGCCATCAGGGGCGCCAGGCGGGGAGCTGTTTTTT
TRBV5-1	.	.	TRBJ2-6	CATQNGASGANVLTF	TGCGCCACCCAAAATGGGGCATCGGGGGCCAACGTCCTGACTTTC
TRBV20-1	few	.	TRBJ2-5	CSARPLGGRQETQYF	TGCAGTGCGCGACCTTTGGGGGGTCGACAAGAGACCCAGTACTTC
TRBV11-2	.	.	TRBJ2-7	CASGPSIDRRATYEQYF	TGTGCCAGCGGTCCAAGCATAGACAGAAGAGCAACCTACGAGCAGTACTTC
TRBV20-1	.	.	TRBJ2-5	CTLGGRTLGTQYF	TGCACCCTAGGGGGTAGGACCCTGGGGACCCAGTACTTC